Sequencing of this T cell receptor (beta chain) was carried out in a study of response to subunit inactivated influenza vaccine. TCRdb redid the calling of the RT-PCR reads with MiXCR, one entry per CDR3 protein. The data show approximately 530,000 distinct CDR3 sequences, 10% to 15% seen once. CDR3 size: 15 residues. V lost 5 bases, J lost 0 bases, and 13 bases lay in between. The TCR comes from a man aged 50-60 years who received an inactivated influenza vaccine. The V and J genes are TRBV12-3 or TRBV12-4 and TRBJ1-2, with a tentative D call TRBD1 (6 bases). The source material was PBMCs from blood, sampled 40 to 50 days after vaccination. CDR3 loop: CASSRTDRANYGYTF. CDR3 sequence (DNA): TGTGCCAGCAGTCGGACGGACAGAGCTAACTATGGCTACACCTTC.